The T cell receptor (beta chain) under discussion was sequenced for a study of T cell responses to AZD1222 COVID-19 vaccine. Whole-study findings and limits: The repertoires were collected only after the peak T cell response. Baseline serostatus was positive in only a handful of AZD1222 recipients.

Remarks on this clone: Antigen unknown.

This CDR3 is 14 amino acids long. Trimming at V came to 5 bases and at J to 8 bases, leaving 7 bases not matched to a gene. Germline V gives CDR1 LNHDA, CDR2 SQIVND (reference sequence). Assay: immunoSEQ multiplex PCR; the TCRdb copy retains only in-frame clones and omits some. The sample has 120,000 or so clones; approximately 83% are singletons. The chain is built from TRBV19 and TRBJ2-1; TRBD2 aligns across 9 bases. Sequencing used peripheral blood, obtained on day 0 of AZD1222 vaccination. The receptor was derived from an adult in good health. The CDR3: CASSPGGGAYEQFF. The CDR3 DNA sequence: TGTGCCAGTAGTCCGGGCGGGGGGGCCTATGAGCAGTTCTTC.